This record covers a single TCR beta chain. Antigen: not known. TCRdb keeps only in-frame clones here, not all; method: immunoSEQ multiplex PCR. The sample has some 80,000 clones; 85% to 90% are singletons. This record belongs to a study of T cell responses to AZD1222 COVID-19 vaccine. Points from the study as a whole: Donors were largely white British and mainly female; clonal diversity was possibly underestimated.

CDR1 SGHRS and CDR2 YFSETQ come from the germline V gene. This CDR3 has 15 residues. V was trimmed by 3 bases and J by 8 bases, leaving 15 bases between them. This chain links TRBV5-1 with TRBJ1-6, with D hard to call. Here the sequenced sample was peripheral blood, taken on day 0 of AZD1222 vaccination. The TCR comes from an adult in good health. CDR3 loop: CASSSDPHLYSPLHF. Written as DNA, the CDR3 is TGCGCCAGCAGCTCGGACCCACACCTTTATTCACCCCTCCACTTT.